This T cell receptor beta chain stems from a study of blood T cell repertoires in COVID-19. About the study: Researchers got acute and convalescent COVID-19 samples from the United States, Italy and Spain. T cells, B-cell-depleted T cells, or PBMCs provided the cDNA or gDNA that served as material.

This clone was observed a handful of times. Original processing notes: From reference gene primer amplification, estimates of nucleated cell counts were derived. This table comes from immunoSEQ multiplex PCR, and its TCRdb copy is limited to in-frame clones, with some not included. For V, J and clone size, that table is used; D and trimming come from the DNA. The sample contains fewer than 70,000 clones, 80% to 90% of which appear only once. With 3 bases clipped from V and 2 bases from J, the junction kept 11 bases outside the gene matches. CDR3 length: 18 residues. CDR1 is SGDLS, CDR2 YYNGEE, per germline.

The sequence was collected from a woman in her 70s with active COVID-19. The sequenced sample was peripheral blood. The chain couples TRBV9 to TRBJ2-6; 7 bases match TRBD1. Written as DNA, the CDR3 is TGTGCCAGCAGCGCCGGTGACAGGGCAAACGCTGGGGCCAACGTCCTGACTTTC. Translating gives CASSAGDRANAGANVLTF.